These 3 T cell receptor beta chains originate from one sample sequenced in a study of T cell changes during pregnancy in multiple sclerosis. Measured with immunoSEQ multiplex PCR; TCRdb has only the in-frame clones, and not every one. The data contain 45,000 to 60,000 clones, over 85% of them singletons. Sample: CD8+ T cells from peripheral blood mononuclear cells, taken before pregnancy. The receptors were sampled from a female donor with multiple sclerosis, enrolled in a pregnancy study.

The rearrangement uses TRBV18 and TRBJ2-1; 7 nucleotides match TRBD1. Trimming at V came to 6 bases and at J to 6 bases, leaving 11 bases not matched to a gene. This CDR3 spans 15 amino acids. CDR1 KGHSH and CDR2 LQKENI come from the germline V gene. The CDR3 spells CASSTTGPAANEQFF. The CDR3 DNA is TGTGCCAGCTCCACGACAGGGCCCGCCGCCAATGAGCAGTTCTTC.

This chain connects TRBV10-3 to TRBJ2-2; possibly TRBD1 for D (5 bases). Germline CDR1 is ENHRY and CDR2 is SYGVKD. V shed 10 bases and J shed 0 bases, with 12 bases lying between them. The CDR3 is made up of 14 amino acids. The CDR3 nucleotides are TGTGCCACTGGTGGGGCCACGAACACCGGGGAGCTGTTTTTT. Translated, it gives CATGGATNTGELFF.

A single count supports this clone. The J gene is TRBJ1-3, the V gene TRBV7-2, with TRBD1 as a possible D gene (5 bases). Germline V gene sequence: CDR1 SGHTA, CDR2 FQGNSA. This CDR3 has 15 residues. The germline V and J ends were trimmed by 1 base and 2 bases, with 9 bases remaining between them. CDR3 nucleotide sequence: TGTGCCAGCAGCTTAGACGCACAGGCTGGAAACACCATATATTTT. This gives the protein CASSLDAQAGNTIYF.